This T cell receptor beta chain was documented in a study of tissue T cells after allogeneic stem cell transplantation. Study-wide points: In patients and mice, blood and spleen missed much of tissue repertoire. Within patients, tissue anatomy strongly shaped TCR repertoire composition. This small cohort was clinically heterogeneous, and sampling depth was a limitation.

A remark on this clone: Its antigen remains unknown. Here the gene names and germline are mouse. Sequencing ends 1 residue short of the CDR3 end; the germline J gene provides the rest.

Germline CDR1 reads NNHDY; CDR2 reads SYVADS. CDR3 size: 16 residues. Deletions cut 0 bases from V and 0 bases from J, with 11 bases between. Sequencing of TCRbeta CDR3 at survey depth gave sequences and template counts. Measured with immunoSEQ multiplex PCR; TCRdb has only the in-frame clones, and not every one. The sample shows more than 40,000 clones, 73% of them seen only once. Source material: sorted cells pooled from one or two spleens. The V and J genes are TRBV13-3 and TRBJ2-5; D remains ambiguous. The sequence came from a pool of C57BL/6 mice in good health. CDR3: CASSDAAWSNQDTQYF. Incomplete CDR3 DNA: TGTGCCAGCAGTGATGCAGCCTGGAGTAACCAAGACACCCAGTAC.